The 32 T cell receptor beta chains in this list originate from one sample, sequenced in a study of shared clonotypes between healthy human individuals. Profiling relied on immunoSEQ multiplex PCR, and the TCRdb table lists in-frame clones only, not all of them. The sample lists some 1,100,000 clones; about four fifths were seen once. The sample taken for sequencing was memory CD4+ T cells from PBMCs. Regarding subset: CD45RA-negative fraction. The receptor source for this set is a man aged 18 to 29 in good health. Some clones in this sample may be carry-over from other donors' samples.

A word on this clone: This CDR3 is also generated by other DNA sequences in the sample. The chain joins TRBV28 to TRBJ2-2; a possible D gene is TRBD2 (5 bases). CDR1 MDHEN and CDR2 SYDVKM come from the germline V gene. Deletions cut 3 bases from V and 5 bases from J, with 7 bases between. The CDR3 extends over 13 amino acids. The CDR3 region is CASSFGGTGELFF. DNA of the CDR3: TGTGCCAGCAGTTTTGGCGGGACCGGGGAGCTGTTTTTT.

This clone was seen just once. A read error may account for a junction end that differs from germline. The chain employs TRBV6-5 and TRBJ1-2; no clear D. The CDR3 totals 13 residues. The germline gives CDR1 MNHEY, CDR2 SVGAGI. The CDR3 coding sequence is TGTGCCAGCAGTAACTCCGCTAACTATGGCTACACCTTC. It specifies CASSNSANYGYTF.

V usage is TRBV9 and J usage is TRBJ1-4, with a tentative D call TRBD1 (5 bases). This CDR3 spans 15 amino acids. V lost 4 bases, J lost 0 bases, and 10 bases lay in between. Germline assignment: CDR1 SGDLS and CDR2 YYNGEE. As DNA, the CDR3 is TGTGCCAGCAGCCAGCGGGGCACAACTAATGAAAAACTGTTTTTT. Translating gives CASSQRGTTNEKLFF.

The CDR3 spells CASSPVSGGYEQYF. CDR3 sequence (DNA): TGTGCCAGCTCACCGGTCTCAGGGGGCTACGAGCAGTACTTC. The V gene is TRBV18, the J gene TRBJ2-7, with 7 positions matching TRBD1. The length of the CDR3 is 14 residues. Germline CDR1 KGHSH, CDR2 LQKENI. Trimming removed 3 bases from V and 3 bases from J; junction bases left unmatched: 5.

The chain is built from TRBV6-5 and TRBJ2-7; D is perhaps TRBD1 (6 bases). Looked up from germline, CDR1 is MNHEY and CDR2 is SVGAGI. The V end lost 0 bases, the J end lost 2 bases, and 11 bases lay between the germline ends. The CDR3 totals 15 residues. The CDR3 reads CASSYSMDRAYEQYF. The CDR3 DNA follows: TGTGCCAGCAGTTACTCAATGGACAGAGCCTACGAGCAGTACTTC.

V usage is TRBV7-2 and J usage is TRBJ2-6; 7 positions agree with TRBD2. After removal of 2 bases from V and 0 bases from J, the junction contained 4 bases not matched to a gene. Germline V gene sequence: CDR1 SGHTA, CDR2 FQGNSA. CDR3 length equals 17 residues. The CDR3: CASSLYGGGSGANVLTF. Here the CDR3 DNA reads TGTGCCAGCAGCTTATATGGCGGGGGCTCTGGGGCCAACGTCCTGACTTTC. The variable domain in full, completed from reference TRBV7-2 and TRBJ2-6, reads GAGVSQSPSNKVTEKGKDVELRCDPISGHTALYWYRQSLGQGLEFLIYFQGNSAPDKSGLPSDRFSAERTGGSVSTLTIQRTQQEDSAVYLCASSLYGGGSGANVLTFGAGSRLTVL.

This clone was seen just once. The rearrangement links TRBV28 to TRBJ2-5; D uncertain. V lost 2 bases to trimming and J lost 5 bases, with 6 bases between them. This CDR3 is 12 amino acids long. Germline-derived CDR1 and CDR2 are MDHEN and SYDVKM. The CDR3 here is CASSLRLETQYF. The CDR3 nucleotides are TGTGCCAGCAGTTTACGGCTGGAGACCCAGTACTTC.

Comment on this clone: The sample carries other DNA sequences with the same CDR3. J is TRBJ2-1 and V is TRBV29-1; D might be TRBD2 (6 bases). The CDR3 loop spans 13 amino acids. CDR1 SQVTM and CDR2 ANQGSEA come from the germline V gene. V shed 6 bases and J shed 4 bases, with 13 bases lying between them. CDR3 loop: CSVRGRTYNEQFF. In DNA, the CDR3 is TGCAGCGTACGGGGGAGGACTTACAATGAGCAGTTCTTC.

V usage is TRBV18 and J usage is TRBJ1-2, with 8 nucleotides matching TRBD1. After removal of 3 bases from V and 8 bases from J, the junction contained 2 bases not matched to a gene. Per the germline V gene, CDR1 is KGHSH and CDR2 is LQKENI. The CDR3 is 12 amino acids. The CDR3: CASSPRGHGYTF. The CDR3 nucleotides read TGTGCCAGCTCACCCAGGGGGCACGGCTACACCTTC.

The J gene is TRBJ1-2, the V gene TRBV6-6; TRBD1 might be the D (6 bases). The germline V gene encodes CDR1 MNHNY and CDR2 SVGAGI (reference sequence). The CDR3 runs to 11 residues. Trimming took off 6 bases at V and 8 bases at J, with 10 bases between the two ends. The CDR3 region has the DNA TGTGCCAGCAGCCACAGGGAAGGCTACACCTTC. This sequence encodes CASSHREGYTF.

This clone has a single count. The chain has TRBV5-5 and TRBJ1-2; 8 bases align to TRBD1. This CDR3 is built from 15 residues. J gave up 5 bases and V 1 base, and 7 bases lay outside the gene matches. Germline V gene sequence: CDR1 SGHKS, CDR2 YYEKEE (reference sequence). As DNA, the CDR3 is TGTGCCAGCAGCTTGTTCACAGGGGGAAATTATGGCTACACCTTC. It specifies CASSLFTGGNYGYTF.

The chain has TRBV4-1 and TRBJ2-3, with TRBD2 matching 8 bases. CDR1 and CDR2 (germline): MGHRA, YSYEKL. This CDR3 spans 16 amino acids. Trimming took 2 bases from V and 6 from J; bases not matched to a gene: 10. The CDR3 protein is CASSQNFGLAPDTQYF. CDR3 DNA sequence: TGCGCCAGCAGCCAAAATTTTGGACTAGCCCCTGATACGCAGTATTTT.

This clone was recorded at least ten times. The genes are TRBV7-6 and TRBJ1-3, with 9 bases identical to TRBD1. The V gene's germline CDR1 is SGHVS and CDR2 FNYEAQ. Trimming at V came to 1 base and at J to 5 bases, leaving 15 bases not matched to a gene. This CDR3 has 19 residues. The CDR3 is CASSLEGTGSPRPRNTIYF. The CDR3 nucleotides read TGTGCCAGCAGCTTAGAAGGGACAGGGAGCCCGCGGCCTCGAAACACCATATATTTT.

The chain couples TRBV27 to TRBJ1-1, with D uncertain. V dropped 3 bases and J dropped 2 bases, with 7 bases sitting between them. In germline, CDR1 is MNHEY, CDR2 SMNVEV (reference sequence). CDR3 size: 13 residues. The CDR3 region is CASSFRSNTEAFF. CDR3 bases: TGTGCCAGCAGTTTCCGGAGCAACACTGAAGCTTTCTTT.

Concerning this clone: A clone one base away is much larger, so this may be a read error. V and J are TRBV27 and TRBJ1-1, with TRBD1 matching 8 bases. Looked up from germline, CDR1 is MNHEY and CDR2 is SMNVEV (reference sequence). The CDR3 is made up of 13 amino acids. With V trimmed by 7 bases and J by 1 base, 2 bases remained unmatched. CDR3 sequence: CASIGQGNTEAFF. CDR3 bases: TGTGCCAGCATAGGACAGGGGAACACTGAAGCTTTCTTT.

This chain joins TRBV5-1 and TRBJ2-2; D ambiguous. V gave up 4 bases and J gave up 6 bases, with 13 bases separating them. Germline values: CDR1 SGHRS, CDR2 YFSETQ. The CDR3 length is 14 residues. The CDR3 loop reads CASSPEAWAGELFF. CDR3 nucleotide sequence: TGCGCCAGCAGCCCCGAGGCGTGGGCCGGGGAGCTGTTTTTT.

Only a few counts were recorded for this clone. The V gene is TRBV5-1, the J gene TRBJ2-5; no definite D call. With 0 bases removed from V and 2 bases from J, the gap between germline ends came to 8 bases. Germline values: CDR1 SGHRS, CDR2 YFSETQ. This CDR3 comprises 14 residues. In DNA, the CDR3 is TGCGCCAGCAGCTTGGAGCCTACACAAGAGACCCAGTACTTC. Residues: CASSLEPTQETQYF.

The gene calls are TRBV5-6 and TRBJ2-7, with a tentative D call TRBD2 (6 bases). Germline CDR1 is SGHDT and CDR2 is YYEEEE. The CDR3 loop spans 15 amino acids. Trimming took 4 bases from V and 3 from J, leaving 17 bases between them. The CDR3 sequence is CASSGRVRRVYEQYF. The CDR3 nucleotides are TGTGCCAGCAGCGGTCGAGTGCGGAGGGTCTACGAGCAGTACTTC.

This chain links TRBV5-1 with TRBJ2-5, with TRBD1 matching 9 bases. The CDR3 loop spans 15 amino acids. The junction had 4 bases not matched to a gene; V was cut back by 0 bases and J by 4 bases. In germline, CDR1 is SGHRS, CDR2 YFSETQ. The CDR3 nucleotides are TGCGCCAGCAGCTTGGATGGGACAGGGACAGAGACCCAGTACTTC. This translates into CASSLDGTGTETQYF.

In its sample, this clone was seen many times. In DNA, the CDR3 is TGCGCCAGCAGCGGAGAGGGCTTTGCGGGAGGCCGGAGGGAGACCCAGTACTTC. Residues: CASSGEGFAGGRRETQYF. This rearrangement joins TRBV4-1 to TRBJ2-5; 8 bases agree with TRBD2. The J segment lost 5 bases and the V segment lost 5 bases, leaving 19 bases of the junction unmatched. The V gene's germline CDR1 is MGHRA and CDR2 YSYEKL. The CDR3 consists of 18 residues.

On this clone itself: Distinct nucleotide sequences in the sample also encode this CDR3. The genes are TRBV29-1 and TRBJ2-5; 7 bases map to TRBD1. This CDR3 spans 13 amino acids. The V gene end was trimmed by 6 bases and the J gene end by 1 base; junction bases not matched to a gene: 5. Germline V gene sequence: CDR1 SQVTM, CDR2 ANQGSEA. The chain's CDR3 is CSVVQGPQETQYF. CDR3 coding DNA: TGCAGCGTGGTACAGGGGCCCCAAGAGACCCAGTACTTC.

The J gene is TRBJ1-5, the V gene TRBV19; no firm D call. V lost 5 bases and J 4 bases, leaving 21 bases between the germline ends. The germline V gene has CDR1 LNHDA and CDR2 SQIVND (reference sequence). The CDR3 runs to 17 residues. The CDR3 bases are TGTGCCAGTAGTGTTGACACCCTCCTATCTTCTAATCAGCCCCAGCATTTT. Amino acids: CASSVDTLLSSNQPQHF. The full variable domain, rest sourced from reference TRBV19 and TRBJ1-5, is DGGITQSPKYLFRKEGQNVTLSCEQNLNHDAMYWYRQDPGQGLRLIYYSQIVNDFQKGDIAEGYSVSREKKESFPLTVTSAQKNPTAFYLCASSVDTLLSSNQPQHFGDGTRLSIL.

The gene calls are TRBV9 and TRBJ1-2, with D possibly TRBD1 on 5 matching bases. V was cut by 4 bases and J by 4 bases, with 17 bases left in between. The length of the CDR3 is 15 residues. Germline CDR1 and CDR2: SGDLS and YYNGEE. Here the CDR3 DNA reads TGTGCCAGCAGCCCCGCCGACAGACGACTCTATGGCTACACCTTC. Protein sequence: CASSPADRRLYGYTF.

A few counts support this clone. Just one base apart from a much larger clone, this may be a read error. In the same sample, other DNA sequences code for this CDR3. This rearrangement joins TRBV28 to TRBJ2-1; D not certain. The ends were cut back, 3 bases at V and 7 bases at J, with 4 bases in the middle. The germline CDR1 and CDR2 sequences are MDHEN and SYDVKM. This CDR3 comprises 11 residues. This chain's CDR3 is CASSLENEQFF. The CDR3, as DNA: TGTGCCAGCAGTTTGGAGAATGAGCAGTTCTTC.

This clone has just a few counts. The V gene is TRBV2, the J gene TRBJ2-3; 9 positions agree with TRBD1. There are 15 residues in the CDR3. Germline V gives CDR1 SNHLY, CDR2 FYNNEI. V lost 6 bases and J lost 2; bases outside the gene matches: 6. The CDR3 loop is CASSPGQGTTDTQYF. CDR3 nucleotide sequence: TGTGCCAGCAGCCCGGGACAGGGCACCACAGATACGCAGTATTTT.

This clone was counted only a few times. A clone one base away is much larger, so this may be a read error. This rearrangement joins TRBV5-1 to TRBJ1-1; D not certain. Germline values: CDR1 SGHRS, CDR2 YFSETQ. The CDR3 loop spans 12 amino acids. V was shortened by 2 bases and J by 0 bases, with 2 bases between the two germline ends. The CDR3 nucleotides read TGCGCCAGCAGCTTAATGAACACTGAAGCTTTCTTT. Translation gives CASSLMNTEAFF. The full variable domain, completed using reference TRBV5-1 and TRBJ1-1, is KAGVTQTPRYLIKTRGQQVTLSCSPISGHRSVSWYQQTPGQGLQFLFEYFSETQRNKGNFPGRFSGRQFSNSRSEMNVSTLELGDSALYLCASSLMNTEAFFGQGTRLTVV.

The chain joins TRBV5-1 to TRBJ2-5; D remains ambiguous. The V gene lost 2 bases and the J gene lost 5 bases, with 10 bases spanning the gap. CDR1 SGHRS and CDR2 YFSETQ come from the germline V gene. The CDR3 spans 13 residues. The CDR3 here is CASSFSFRETQYF. DNA for the CDR3: TGCGCCAGCAGCTTCTCCTTTCGGGAGACCCAGTACTTC.

This chain connects TRBV28 to TRBJ2-3; 7 nucleotides agree with TRBD1. V lost 2 bases, J lost 5 bases, and 10 bases stayed unmatched. CDR3 length: 16 residues. Germline V lookup: CDR1 MDHEN, CDR2 SYDVKM. As DNA, the CDR3 is TGTGCCAGCAGTTTAATACCCGACAGGGTGGGAGATACGCAGTATTTT. It translates to CASSLIPDRVGDTQYF. The whole variable domain, remainder taken from reference TRBV28 and TRBJ2-3, is DVKVTQSSRYLVKRTGEKVFLECVQDMDHENMFWYRQDPGLGLRLIYFSYDVKMKEKGDIPEGYSVSREKKERFSLILESASTNQTSMYLCASSLIPDRVGDTQYFGPGTRLTVL.

This chain connects TRBV5-1 to TRBJ2-2; possibly TRBD1 for D (5 bases). Per germline, CDR1 SGHRS and CDR2 YFSETQ. V lost 2 bases and J lost 2, with 13 bases in between. CDR3 length equals 16 residues. The CDR3 protein is CASSFSGQGNTGELFF. The CDR3 DNA reads as TGCGCCAGCAGCTTTAGTGGGCAGGGAAACACCGGGGAGCTGTTTTTT.

The chain links TRBV7-8 to TRBJ2-1; tentative D call: TRBD2 (6 bases). Germline V gene sequence: CDR1 SGHVS, CDR2 FQNEAQ. V dropped 8 bases and J dropped 0 bases, with 8 bases sitting between them. The CDR3 totals 13 residues. DNA for the CDR3: TGTGCCAGCCGGAGGGACTCCTACAATGAGCAGTTCTTC. This codes for CASRRDSYNEQFF. Filled out from reference TRBV7-8 and TRBJ2-1, the complete variable domain reads GAGVSQSPRYKVAKRGQDVALRCDPISGHVSLFWYQQALGQGPEFLTYFQNEAQLDKSGLPSDRFFAERPEGSVSTLKIQRTQQEDSAVYLCASRRDSYNEQFFGPGTRLTVL.

This rearrangement joins TRBV10-3 to TRBJ2-7, with D unclear. Trimming pared 4 bases from V and 0 bases from J, leaving 4 bases between. Germline V gene sequence: CDR1 ENHRY, CDR2 SYGVKD. CDR3 size: 12 residues. CDR3 amino acids: CAISVVSYEQYF. The CDR3 region has the DNA TGTGCCATCAGTGTCGTCTCCTACGAGCAGTACTTC.

The V gene is TRBV7-9, the J gene TRBJ2-3; D not resolved. Looked up from germline, CDR1 is SEHNR and CDR2 is FQNEAQ (reference sequence). Trimming removed 3 bases from V and 6 bases from J, with 7 bases in between. The CDR3 sequence is 12 residues long. CDR3 amino acids: CASSFTVDTQYF. Written as DNA, the CDR3 is TGTGCCAGCAGCTTCACAGTGGATACGCAGTATTTT.